These 21 T cell receptor beta chains were sequenced from one sample in a study of cytotoxic CD8 clonotypes in ibrutinib-treated CLL. Assay: immunoSEQ multiplex PCR; the TCRdb copy retains only in-frame clones and omits some. The sample records some 170,000 clones, roughly 88% being singletons. The sequences come from PBMCs, collected at disease progression, from a patient treated with ibrutinib. The receptors originated from a human donor with chronic lymphocytic leukemia.

J is TRBJ2-2 and V is TRBV5-1; no reliable D call. The germline V gene has CDR1 SGHRS and CDR2 YFSETQ. Trimming shortened V by 0 bases and J by 4 bases, and 7 bases separated the two germline ends. This CDR3 is built from 14 residues. CDR3 protein: CASSLGSPTGELFF. For the CDR3, the DNA is TGCGCCAGCAGCTTGGGCAGCCCCACCGGGGAGCTGTTTTTT.

The chain recombines TRBV5-1 with TRBJ2-1; TRBD2 agrees at 11 bases. This CDR3 comprises 15 residues. The V gene end was trimmed by 5 bases and the J gene end by 3 bases; junction bases not matched to a gene: 4. The germline CDR1 and CDR2 sequences are SGHRS and YFSETQ. The CDR3 loop is CASRIGLAGYNEQFF. Written as DNA, the CDR3 is TGCGCCAGCAGGATCGGACTAGCGGGCTACAATGAGCAGTTCTTC.

The chain carries TRBV18 and TRBJ2-5, with D possibly called TRBD1 or TRBD2 (5 bases each). The CDR3 length is 13 residues. Looked up from germline, CDR1 is KGHSH and CDR2 is LQKENI. V lost 5 bases and J 4 bases, leaving 11 bases between the germline ends. The CDR3 spells CASSGSGTETQYF. The CDR3 DNA reads as TGTGCCAGCTCAGGGTCAGGGACAGAGACCCAGTACTTC.

The chain combines TRBV6-1 with TRBJ2-5; D is unclear. The CDR3 extends over 12 amino acids. Germline V gene data show CDR1 as MNHNS and CDR2 as SASEGT. The ends were cut back, 6 bases at V and 5 bases at J, with 10 bases in the middle. CDR3 coding DNA: TGTGCCAGCAGGGGAACGGAGGAGACCCAGTACTTC. It is translated as CASRGTEETQYF.

CDR3 region: CASSQDEGVNTEAFF. CDR3 nucleotide sequence: TGTGCCAGCAGCCAAGATGAGGGGGTGAACACTGAAGCTTTCTTT. V usage is TRBV4-2 and J usage is TRBJ1-1; a possible D gene is TRBD1 (6 bases). CDR1 and CDR2 (germline): LGHNA, YNFKEQ. This CDR3 region has 15 residues. The V gene lost 0 bases and the J gene lost 0 bases, with 8 bases spanning the gap.

The chain couples TRBV5-1 to TRBJ2-1; D unclear. CDR3 length: 16 amino acids. Germline V gene lookup returns CDR1 SGHRS and CDR2 YFSETQ. V shed 1 base and J shed 2 bases, with 13 bases lying between them. CDR3: CASSLSQVSTYNEQFF. The CDR3 region has the DNA TGCGCCAGCAGCTTGAGTCAGGTATCTACCTACAATGAGCAGTTCTTC.

The CDR3 bases are TGTGCCACCAGCAGACCCGTGACAGGGAAGGATTACAATGAGCAGTTCTTC. Its translation is CATSRPVTGKDYNEQFF. The chain combines TRBV15 with TRBJ2-1, with 7 positions matching TRBD1. CDR1 LNHNV and CDR2 YYDKDF come from the germline V gene (reference sequence). This CDR3 contains 17 residues. V trimming: 2 bases; J trimming: 4 bases; junction bases outside the gene matches: 11.

This chain joins TRBV4-1 and TRBJ2-7; D uncertain. V was pared by 0 bases and J by 6 bases, with 12 bases between. The V gene's germline CDR1 is MGHRA and CDR2 YSYEKL. This CDR3 is built from 14 residues. DNA for the CDR3: TGCGCCAGCAGCCAAGAGGCCACTTTGGGCGAGCAGTACTTC. It yields the protein CASSQEATLGEQYF.

The rearrangement joins TRBV7-9 to TRBJ2-2; D possibly corresponds to TRBD2 (6 bases). Germline V gene sequence: CDR1 SEHNR, CDR2 FQNEAQ (reference sequence). This CDR3 has 13 amino acids. The CDR3 DNA sequence: TGTGCAACCACCCTCAGGCGGGGCGGGGAGCTGTTTTTT. As protein: CATTLRRGGELFF. The full variable domain, rest sourced from reference TRBV7-9 and TRBJ2-2, is DTGVSQNPRHKITKRGQNVTFRCDPISEHNRLYWYRQTLGQGPEFLTYFQNEAQLEKSRLLSDRFSAERPKGSFSTLEIQRTEQGDSAMYLCATTLRRGGELFFGEGSRLTVL.

This chain uses TRBV28 with TRBJ1-1; D not resolved. This CDR3 spans 12 amino acids. Trimming shortened V by 5 bases and J by 6 bases, and 10 bases separated the two germline ends. CDR1 and CDR2 (germline): MDHEN, SYDVKM. CDR3: CASSLYGAEAFF. DNA for the CDR3: TGTGCCAGCAGTCTATACGGCGCTGAAGCTTTCTTT.

The DNA of the CDR3 is TGTGCCAGCAGTTACTCCGACAGCCTGAACACTGAAGCTTTCTTT. Translated: CASSYSDSLNTEAFF. V is TRBV6-5 and J is TRBJ1-1; perhaps TRBD1 as D (5 bases). Trimming stripped 0 bases from V and 0 bases from J, with 8 bases between. The CDR3 consists of 15 residues. Germline V CDR1 and CDR2: MNHEY, SVGAGI.

DNA for the CDR3: TGTGCCAGCTCACCCGGGACAGGGGAGAACTATGGCTACACCTTC. Residues: CASSPGTGENYGYTF. This rearrangement joins TRBV18 to TRBJ1-2; TRBD1 matches 10 bases. The ends lost 3 bases at V and 2 bases at J; junction bases unmatched: 3. This CDR3 is 15 amino acids long. Germline loops: CDR1 KGHSH, CDR2 LQKENI.

This clone was found once. The chain combines TRBV19 with TRBJ2-6; perhaps TRBD1 as D (6 bases). This CDR3 has 19 amino acids. Germline loops: CDR1 LNHDA, CDR2 SQIVND (reference sequence). V was shortened by 7 bases and J by 0 bases, with 22 bases between the two germline ends. The CDR3 DNA is TGTGCCAGTATCCGTTCCGGGACATCGAACGTCTCTGGGGCCAACGTCCTGACTTTC. Protein product: CASIRSGTSNVSGANVLTF.

The chain links TRBV5-1 to TRBJ2-1, with 9 positions matching TRBD1. Germline-derived CDR1 and CDR2 are SGHRS and YFSETQ. V shed 4 bases, J shed 7 bases, and the junction held 6 bases outside the gene matches. The length of the CDR3 is 14 residues. CDR3 nucleotide sequence: TGCGCCAGCAGCCCGGGGACAGGGCGGAATGAGCAGTTCTTC. Translating it yields CASSPGTGRNEQFF.

V and J are TRBV5-1 and TRBJ2-5; D perhaps matches TRBD1 (6 bases). The CDR3 runs 14 residues. CDR1 SGHRS and CDR2 YFSETQ come from the germline V gene. V dropped 0 bases and J dropped 2 bases, with 8 bases sitting between them. CDR3 amino acids: CASSLGGQQETQYF. CDR3 nucleotides: TGCGCCAGCAGCTTGGGGGGACAACAAGAGACCCAGTACTTC.

The rearrangement uses TRBV5-6 and TRBJ1-2; 8 nucleotides agree with TRBD1. This CDR3 is 12 amino acids long. Looked up from germline, CDR1 is SGHDT and CDR2 is YYEEEE. The trim removed 3 bases at V and 8 bases at J, leaving 3 bases unmatched. The CDR3 nucleotides are TGTGCCAGCAGCTCGACAGGGGAGGGCTACACCTTC. Translation: CASSSTGEGYTF.

The V call is TRBV7-8, the J call TRBJ2-7; possibly TRBD1 for D (6 bases). The CDR3 consists of 15 residues. The V gene's germline CDR1 is SGHVS and CDR2 FQNEAQ. Between the trimmed V and J ends, which lost 2 bases and 4 bases, there was a span of 15 bases. The CDR3 sequence is CASSLSRDIFYEQYF. The CDR3 DNA follows: TGTGCCAGCAGCTTATCTCGGGACATCTTTTACGAGCAGTACTTC.

This clone was seen just once. This chain uses TRBV30 with TRBJ2-7; 7 bases match TRBD2. In germline, CDR1 is GTSNPN, CDR2 SVGIG (reference sequence). The J segment lost 6 bases and the V segment lost 2 bases, leaving 1 base of the junction unmatched. The CDR3 is 11 amino acids. The CDR3 region is CAWSRTSEQYF. DNA of the CDR3: TGTGCCTGGAGTAGGACTAGCGAGCAGTACTTC.

The chain couples TRBV18 to TRBJ1-1; D is uncertain. The CDR3 has 14 residues. Germline CDR1 KGHSH, CDR2 LQKENI. V dropped 2 bases and J dropped 1 base, with 8 bases sitting between them. In DNA form, the CDR3 reads TGTGCCAGCTCACCATCCGGCTCGAACACTGAAGCTTTCTTT. Its protein is CASSPSGSNTEAFF.

This chain uses TRBV6-6 with TRBJ1-5; 8 bases match TRBD1. V was pared by 5 bases and J by 5 bases, with 5 bases of the junction left unmatched. CDR3 length: 14 amino acids. Germline CDR1 is MNHNY and CDR2 is SVGAGI (reference sequence). The CDR3 region is CASSTDRDDQPQHF. CDR3 DNA: TGTGCCAGCAGTACGGACAGGGACGATCAGCCCCAGCATTTT.

Here the CDR3 reads CASSQPDRSETQYF. CDR3 in DNA: TGCGCCAGCAGCCAGCCGGACAGGTCGGAGACCCAGTACTTC. The chain combines TRBV5-1 with TRBJ2-5; 7 nucleotides match TRBD1. Germline V gene sequence: CDR1 SGHRS, CDR2 YFSETQ. The CDR3 runs 14 residues. V trimming: 4 bases; J trimming: 5 bases; junction bases outside the gene matches: 8.